Below are 13 T cell receptor beta chains sequenced from a single sample in a study of cytomegalovirus exposure and HLA in healthy donors. This PCR relied on a set of 60 Vbeta primers and 13 Jbeta primers. Libraries were prepared by immunoSEQ multiplex PCR; TCRdb keeps only in-frame clonotypes and omits some of them. The table includes about 180,000 clones, around 77% detected once. The sample was PBMCs. Receptors were obtained from a man aged 60 to 69 in good health and CMV-seronegative.

This clone was seen just once. The V call is TRBV15, the J call TRBJ2-1; D is perhaps TRBD2 (5 bases). This CDR3 spans 14 amino acids. CDR1 and CDR2 (germline): LNHNV, YYDKDF (reference sequence). V shed 0 bases and J shed 6 bases, with 9 bases lying between them. This CDR3 reads CATSRDELVNEQFF. The DNA for the CDR3 is TGTGCCACCAGCAGAGACGAACTAGTCAATGAGCAGTTCTTC.

This chain connects TRBV4-1 to TRBJ1-1, with 9 bases lining up with TRBD1. Unmatched junction bases numbered 1, after V lost 3 bases and J lost 2 bases. The CDR3 sequence is 14 residues long. Germline lookup yields CDR1 MGHRA and CDR2 YSYEKL. The CDR3 reads CASSQGQGNTEAFF. CDR3 in DNA: TGCGCCAGCAGCCAGGGACAGGGAAACACTGAAGCTTTCTTT.

This rearrangement joins TRBV14 to TRBJ1-2, with 11 bases aligning to TRBD1. This CDR3 is built from 16 residues. Germline assignment: CDR1 SGHDN and CDR2 FVKESK. After removal of 1 base from V and 5 bases from J, the junction contained 6 bases not matched to a gene. For the CDR3, the DNA is TGTGCCAGCAGCCAAGGAAGGACAGGGGGCAAGTATGGCTACACCTTC. It translates to CASSQGRTGGKYGYTF.

CDR3 in amino acids: CSGGEENTEAFF. The CDR3 DNA sequence: TGCAGCGGGGGGGAAGAGAACACTGAAGCTTTCTTT. The chain employs TRBV29-1 and TRBJ1-1, with D tentatively TRBD1 (5 bases). CDR1 is SQVTM and CDR2 is ANQGSEA in the germline V gene. V lost 7 bases and J 1 base, leaving 10 bases between the germline ends. The CDR3 totals 12 residues.

The V and J genes are TRBV6-5 and TRBJ1-5; D might be TRBD1 (5 bases). Trimming took off 8 bases at V and 3 bases at J, with 11 bases between the two ends. This CDR3 has 13 residues. CDR1 and CDR2 from the germline V gene are MNHEY and SVGAGI. CDR3 residues: CASRPGVNQPQHF. The DNA of the CDR3 is TGTGCCAGCCGTCCGGGGGTCAATCAGCCCCAGCATTTT.

Concerning this clone: This specimen includes other DNA sequences encoding the same CDR3. The gene calls are TRBV19 and TRBJ2-7; 14 positions match TRBD2. This CDR3 is 15 amino acids long. V trimming: 3 bases; J trimming: 4 bases; junction bases outside the gene matches: 2. CDR1 LNHDA and CDR2 SQIVND come from the germline V gene (reference sequence). The CDR3 nucleotides are TGTGCCAGTAGTATCGGGACTAGCGGGAGTTACGAGCAGTACTTC. Protein product: CASSIGTSGSYEQYF.

This clone was found once. The chain has TRBV27 and TRBJ2-1; 12 bases line up with TRBD2. The J segment lost 2 bases and the V segment lost 7 bases, leaving 12 bases of the junction unmatched. Germline CDR1 is MNHEY and CDR2 is SMNVEV (reference sequence). The CDR3 is 18 amino acids. CDR3: CASTLTSGSVVAYNEQFF. The CDR3, as DNA: TGTGCCAGCACCCTGACTAGCGGGAGTGTTGTCGCCTACAATGAGCAGTTCTTC.

This rearrangement joins TRBV5-1 to TRBJ2-7; 8 nucleotides line up with TRBD1. CDR1 is SGHRS and CDR2 is YFSETQ in the germline V gene. The CDR3 has 15 amino acids. Trimming removed 4 bases from V and 3 bases from J; junction bases left unmatched: 9. Written as DNA, the CDR3 is TGCGCCAGCAGCGATACAGGGGGTCTTTACTACGAGCAGTACTTC. Amino acid sequence: CASSDTGGLYYEQYF.

This rearrangement joins TRBV6-6 to TRBJ2-7, with 7 bases that match TRBD1. V dropped 5 bases and J dropped 0; count of bases not matched to a gene: 7. From germline, CDR1 is MNHNY and CDR2 SVGAGI (reference sequence). The CDR3 has 15 amino acids. The CDR3 DNA sequence: TGTGCCAGCAGTCCCGGGACAGCCCACTCCTACGAGCAGTACTTC. Translated, it gives CASSPGTAHSYEQYF.

The V gene is TRBV18, the J gene TRBJ1-1; the match to TRBD1 covers 7 bases. This CDR3 comprises 15 residues. The trim removed 3 bases at V and 0 bases at J, leaving 4 bases unmatched. The germline V gene encodes CDR1 KGHSH and CDR2 LQKENI. The CDR3 sequence: CASSPGTAMNTEAFF. The CDR3, as DNA: TGTGCCAGCTCACCCGGGACAGCCATGAACACTGAAGCTTTCTTT.

The chain couples TRBV12-2 to TRBJ2-7; the D segment call TRBD1 is taken from the table without a DNA check. TRBV12-2 is recorded as a pseudogene. This CDR3 comprises 13 residues. The CDR3 region has the DNA TGTGCAAGTCGCTTAAACAGCTCCTACGAGCAGTACTTC. This sequence encodes CASRLNSSYEQYF.

This chain links TRBV18 with TRBJ1-1; TRBD1 matches at 8 bases. Germline CDR1 and CDR2: KGHSH and LQKENI. The CDR3 is 13 residues long. Unmatched junction bases numbered 2, after V lost 3 bases and J lost 5 bases. CDR3 in DNA: TGTGCCAGCTCACCGGGACAGGAAACTGAAGCTTTCTTT. Encoded protein: CASSPGQETEAFF.

This clone was found a few times. The gene calls are TRBV2 and TRBJ1-5, with 7 positions matching TRBD1. Trimming at V came to 4 bases and at J to 3 bases, leaving 6 bases not matched to a gene. Looked up from germline, CDR1 is SNHLY and CDR2 is FYNNEI. The CDR3 runs to 15 residues. The CDR3 loop reads CASSAPGQFNQPQHF. CDR3 DNA: TGTGCCAGCAGTGCTCCGGGACAGTTCAATCAGCCCCAGCATTTT.